This T cell receptor (beta chain) originates from a study of response to subunit inactivated influenza vaccine. Study-wide results and caveats: There was a suggestion from the authors that each seasonal influenza vaccination recruits few new T cells.

A single record per CDR3 protein comes from TCRdb applying MiXCR to the RT-PCR reads. The sample holds roughly 500,000 distinct CDR3 sequences; approximately 15% are singletons and the top ten take 3%. Points on this clonotype: Its antigen is not known.

Germline values: CDR1 MDHEN, CDR2 SYDVKM. The V end lost 2 bases, the J end lost 2 bases, and 16 bases lay between the germline ends. This CDR3 spans 17 amino acids. The sequencing here drew on CD4+ T cells sorted from PBMCs, taken roughly 24 months after vaccination. The chain carries TRBV28 and TRBJ1-5, with D possibly being TRBD1 (6 bases). The TCR was taken from a man aged 50-75 years who received an inactivated influenza vaccine. The CDR3 DNA reads TGTGCCAGCAGTTTACGGCCACAGGGATCGCGCAATCAGCCCCAGCATTTT. Encoded protein: CASSLRPQGSRNQPQHF. Based on the CDR3 plus reference TRBV28 and TRBJ1-5, the full variable domain is DVKVTQSSRYLVKRTGEKVFLECVQDMDHENMFWYRQDPGLGLRLIYFSYDVKMKEKGDIPEGYSVSREKKERFSLILESASTNQTSMYLCASSLRPQGSRNQPQHFGDGTRLSIL.